This TCR beta chain originates from a study of cytomegalovirus exposure and HLA in healthy donors. Findings of the study overall: Specificity of three CMV-associated chains for CMV antigens was verified in vitro. What a later analysis reportedly showed was that an Asian-associated ancestry cluster had fewer N-insertions than the approximately 720-donor mean.

As to this clone: Its antigen is unknown. At one end the junction does not follow the germline gene, possibly because of a read error.

Germline lookup yields CDR1 MNHEY and CDR2 SVGAGI. There are 13 residues in the CDR3. The PCR was carried out with 60 Vbeta primers and 13 Jbeta primers. Method: immunoSEQ multiplex PCR; TCRdb's copy keeps in-frame clones and lacks some. The data contain tens of thousands of clones, 77% of them singletons. The chain carries TRBV6-5 and TRBJ2-3, with a weak D call TRBD2 (6 bases). The specimen sequenced was PBMCs. The sequence derives from a middle-aged man in good health and CMV-seropositive. The CDR3 DNA reads as TGTGCCAGCAATTACTCTGGGGGGGATACGCAGTATTTT. Protein sequence: CASNYSGGDTQYF.